The 10 T cell receptor beta chains below were found in one sample sequenced in a study of blood T cell repertoires in COVID-19. Generated by immunoSEQ multiplex PCR, the TCRdb table keeps only in-frame clones and is missing some. Among 250,000 to 350,000 clones listed, about nine tenths were seen once. Sequenced: peripheral blood. The source is a woman aged 25 to 39 with COVID-19, enrolled during active disease.

The rearrangement uses TRBV7-8 and TRBJ2-7; 8 bases line up with TRBD2. The CDR3 has 13 amino acids. Germline CDR1 SGHVS, CDR2 FQNEAQ. V lost 3 bases, J lost 6 bases, and 4 bases stayed unmatched. Here the CDR3 DNA reads TGTGCCAGCAGCTTTGATAGCGGGACCGAGCAGTACTTC. Its translation is CASSFDSGTEQYF. The full variable domain, completed using reference TRBV7-8 and TRBJ2-7, is GAGVSQSPRYKVAKRGQDVALRCDPISGHVSLFWYQQALGQGPEFLTYFQNEAQLDKSGLPSDRFFAERPEGSVSTLKIQRTQQEDSAVYLCASSFDSGTEQYFGPGTRLTVT.

The chain links TRBV5-1 to TRBJ1-6; D unclear. This CDR3 is 14 amino acids long. CDR1 SGHRS and CDR2 YFSETQ come from the germline V gene. The V end lost 4 bases, the J end lost 7 bases, and 12 bases lay between the germline ends. The CDR3 DNA reads as TGCGCCAGCAGCCCGGCGGGCTGGAATTCACCCCTCCACTTT. It codes for CASSPAGWNSPLHF.

This chain uses TRBV12-3 or TRBV12-4 with TRBJ1-3; D uncertain. The V gene lost 3 bases and the J gene lost 4 bases, with 7 bases spanning the gap. This CDR3 has 13 residues. CDR3 region: CASSLEQGNTIYF. In nucleotides, the CDR3 is TGTGCCAGCAGTTTGGAGCAGGGAAACACCATATATTTT.

This chain links TRBV15 with TRBJ2-7; 8 bases align to TRBD1. The length of the CDR3 is 13 residues. The J segment lost 5 bases and the V segment lost 4 bases, leaving 4 bases of the junction unmatched. CDR1 LNHNV and CDR2 YYDKDF come from the germline V gene (reference sequence). The CDR3 sequence: CATSTDRGDEQYF. DNA for the CDR3: TGTGCCACCAGCACAGACAGGGGTGACGAGCAGTACTTC.

In regard to this clone: Other DNA sequences in the same sample also yield this CDR3. This chain joins TRBV6-5 and TRBJ2-7, with TRBD1 identical over 12 bases. The CDR3 has 14 residues. CDR1 and CDR2 (germline): MNHEY, SVGAGI. V lost 6 bases to trimming and J lost 4 bases; unmatched junction nucleotides: 4. Here the CDR3 reads CASSRDRGRYEQYF. CDR3 nucleotides: TGTGCCAGCAGCCGGGACAGGGGGCGGTACGAGCAGTACTTC.

This clone appeared once. The CDR3 DNA reads as TGTGCCAGTACCCCGGGACACGAATCCGGGGAGCAGTACTTC. Encoded protein: CASTPGHESGEQYF. This chain links TRBV19 with TRBJ2-7; perhaps TRBD1 as D (6 bases). The CDR3 loop spans 14 amino acids. Germline V gene lookup returns CDR1 LNHDA and CDR2 SQIVND (reference sequence). V was pared by 7 bases and J by 7 bases, with 20 bases between. Filled out from reference TRBV19 and TRBJ2-7, the complete variable domain reads DGGITQSPKYLFRKEGQNVTLSCEQNLNHDAMYWYRQDPGQGLRLIYYSQIVNDFQKGDIAEGYSVSREKKESFPLTVTSAQKNPTAFYLCASTPGHESGEQYFGPGTRLTVT.

This clone was seen a single time. This sequence joins TRBV15 and TRBJ2-7, with 8 bases aligning to TRBD2. Germline CDR1 is LNHNV and CDR2 is YYDKDF (reference sequence). The CDR3 has 17 residues. Trimming removed 2 bases from V and 4 bases from J; junction bases left unmatched: 13. CDR3 sequence reads: CATSRQQGTSLVYEQYF. CDR3 DNA sequence: TGTGCCACCAGCAGACAGCAAGGGACTAGTCTCGTTTACGAGCAGTACTTC.

This sequence joins TRBV5-4 and TRBJ1-1; D possibly corresponds to TRBD1 (5 bases). V was trimmed by 3 bases and J by 8 bases, leaving 8 bases between them. The CDR3 loop spans 11 amino acids. Germline V gene lookup returns CDR1 SGHNT and CDR2 YYREEE (reference sequence). The CDR3 region is CASSSTAEAFF. In DNA form, the CDR3 reads TGTGCCAGCAGCTCGACAGCAGAAGCTTTCTTT.

The DNA for the CDR3 is TGTGCCAGCTCACTCACGGCGGGAGCGGCAGATACGCAGTATTTT. It codes for CASSLTAGAADTQYF. The V gene is TRBV18, the J gene TRBJ2-3; 7 bases agree with TRBD2. Germline V lookup: CDR1 KGHSH, CDR2 LQKENI. Trimming took 4 bases from V and 4 from J; bases not matched to a gene: 8. The length of the CDR3 is 15 residues.

The V gene is TRBV7-9, the J gene TRBJ2-7; TRBD2 is a possible D gene (6 bases). V lost 0 bases and J lost 7, with 19 bases in between. There are 16 residues in the CDR3. Germline V gene sequence: CDR1 SEHNR, CDR2 FQNEAQ (reference sequence). CDR3 in amino acids: CASSLALGTAEGEQYF. The CDR3 DNA reads TGTGCCAGCAGCTTAGCCCTTGGGACCGCGGAGGGGGAGCAGTACTTC.